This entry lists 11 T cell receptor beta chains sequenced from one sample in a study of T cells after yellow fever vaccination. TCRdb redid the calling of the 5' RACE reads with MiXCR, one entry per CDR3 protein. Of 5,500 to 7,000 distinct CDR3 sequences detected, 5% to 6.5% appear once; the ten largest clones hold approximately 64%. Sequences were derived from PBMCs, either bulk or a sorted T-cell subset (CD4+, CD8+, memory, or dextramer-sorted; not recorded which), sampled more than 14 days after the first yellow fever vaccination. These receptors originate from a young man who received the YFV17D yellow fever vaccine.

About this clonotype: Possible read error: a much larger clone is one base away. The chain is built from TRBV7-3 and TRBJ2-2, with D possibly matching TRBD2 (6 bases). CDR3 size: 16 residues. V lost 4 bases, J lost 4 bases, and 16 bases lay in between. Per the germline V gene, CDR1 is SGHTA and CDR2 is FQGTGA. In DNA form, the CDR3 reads TGTGCCAGCAGCTCATCAGCCGGGAGTGGCACCGGGGAGCTGTTTTTT. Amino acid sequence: CASSSSAGSGTGELFF.

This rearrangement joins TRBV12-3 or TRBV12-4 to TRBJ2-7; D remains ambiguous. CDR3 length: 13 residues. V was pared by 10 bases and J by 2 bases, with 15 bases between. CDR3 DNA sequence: TGTGCCAAGAGCATAAGTACACCCTACGAGCAGTACTTC. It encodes CAKSISTPYEQYF.

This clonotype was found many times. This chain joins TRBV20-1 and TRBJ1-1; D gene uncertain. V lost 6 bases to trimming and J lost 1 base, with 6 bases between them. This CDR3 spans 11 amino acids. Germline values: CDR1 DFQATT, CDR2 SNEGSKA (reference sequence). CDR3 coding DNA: TGCAGTGCCGCACGGAACACTGAAGCTTTCTTT. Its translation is CSAARNTEAFF.

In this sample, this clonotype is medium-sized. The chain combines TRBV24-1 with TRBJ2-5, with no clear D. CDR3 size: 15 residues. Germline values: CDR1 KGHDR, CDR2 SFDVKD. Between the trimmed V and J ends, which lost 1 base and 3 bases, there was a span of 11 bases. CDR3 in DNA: TGTGCCACCAGTGATTTACAAGGTGCCGAAGAGACCCAGTACTTC. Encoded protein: CATSDLQGAEETQYF.

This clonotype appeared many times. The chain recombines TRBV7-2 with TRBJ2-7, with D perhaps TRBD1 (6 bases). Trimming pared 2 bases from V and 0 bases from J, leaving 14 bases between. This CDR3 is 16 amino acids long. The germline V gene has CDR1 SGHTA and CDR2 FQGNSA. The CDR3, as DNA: TGTGCCAGCAGCTTATCGTGGGACACGAGCTCCTACGAGCAGTACTTC. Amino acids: CASSLSWDTSSYEQYF.

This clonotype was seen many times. CDR3 bases: TGCGCCCCGCGAGCGGGGGCACACAATGAGCAGTTCTTC. It yields the protein CAPRAGAHNEQFF. The genes are TRBV20-1 and TRBJ2-1; 8 bases align to TRBD2. The CDR3 covers 13 residues. In germline, CDR1 is DFQATT, CDR2 SNEGSKA (reference sequence).

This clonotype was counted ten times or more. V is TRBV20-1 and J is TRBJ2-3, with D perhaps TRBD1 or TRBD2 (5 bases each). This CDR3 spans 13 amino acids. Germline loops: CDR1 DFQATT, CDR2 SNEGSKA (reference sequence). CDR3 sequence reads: CGPVGGLGDTQYF. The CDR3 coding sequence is TGCGGGCCGGTTGGGGGTTTAGGTGATACGCAGTATTTT.

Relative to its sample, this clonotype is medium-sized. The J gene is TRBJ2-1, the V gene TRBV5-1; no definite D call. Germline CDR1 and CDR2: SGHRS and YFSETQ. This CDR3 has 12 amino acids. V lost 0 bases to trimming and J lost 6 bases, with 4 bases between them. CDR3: CASSLGGNEQFF. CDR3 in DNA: TGCGCCAGCAGCTTGGGAGGCAATGAGCAGTTCTTC.

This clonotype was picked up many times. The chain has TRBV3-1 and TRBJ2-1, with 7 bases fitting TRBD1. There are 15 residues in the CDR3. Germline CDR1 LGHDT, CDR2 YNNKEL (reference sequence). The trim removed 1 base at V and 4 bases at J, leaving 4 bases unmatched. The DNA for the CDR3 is TGTGCCAGCAGCCAAGTAAGGGACAGTTACAATGAGCAGTTCTTC. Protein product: CASSQVRDSYNEQFF.

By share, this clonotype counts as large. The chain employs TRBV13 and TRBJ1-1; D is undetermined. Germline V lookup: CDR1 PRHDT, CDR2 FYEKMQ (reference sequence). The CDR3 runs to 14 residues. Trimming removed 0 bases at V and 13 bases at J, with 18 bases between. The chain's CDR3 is CASSLGLMRRVDFF. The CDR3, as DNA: TGTGCCAGCAGCTTAGGCCTAATGAGGAGGGTCGATTTCTTT. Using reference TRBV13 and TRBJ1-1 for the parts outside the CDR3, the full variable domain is AAGVIQSPRHLIKEKRETATLKCYPIPRHDTVYWYQQGPGQDPQFLISFYEKMQSDKGSIPDRFSAQQFSDYHSELNMSSLELGDSALYFCASSLGLMRRVDFFGQGTRLTVV.

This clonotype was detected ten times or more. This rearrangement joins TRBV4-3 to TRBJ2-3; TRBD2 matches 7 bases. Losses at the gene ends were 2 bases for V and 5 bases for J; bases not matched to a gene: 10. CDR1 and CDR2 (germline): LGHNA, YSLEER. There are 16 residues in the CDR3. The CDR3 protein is CASSQIARGEIDTQYF. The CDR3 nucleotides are TGCGCCAGCAGCCAAATCGCCCGGGGGGAAATAGATACGCAGTATTTT.